This TCR beta chain stems from a study of T cell responses to AZD1222 COVID-19 vaccine. Whole-study results and caveats: Most donors were white British, females outnumbered males, and clonal diversity was possibly underestimated. Seropositive status at baseline applied to only 6 or 7 AZD1222 recipients. At 160-218 and 743-854, vaccine-associated CD4 TCRs were dominant, and they spanned spike.

Looked up from germline, CDR1 is SGHTA and CDR2 is FQGNSA. The J segment lost 4 bases and the V segment lost 4 bases, leaving 4 bases of the junction unmatched. CDR3 length equals 14 residues. Concerning this clone: As yet, its antigen is unknown.

Only in-frame clones appear in the TCRdb table, and some are missing; sequencing was by immunoSEQ multiplex PCR. The sample lists about 55,000 clones; approximately 84% were seen once. The chain employs TRBV7-2 and TRBJ2-7; TRBD1 matches at 10 bases. Sample: peripheral blood, taken on day 0 of AZD1222 vaccination. This TCR was recovered from an adult in good health. In DNA form, the CDR3 reads TGTGCCAGCAGCTCCGGGACAGGGGAATACGAGCAGTACTTC. Amino acid sequence: CASSSGTGEYEQYF.